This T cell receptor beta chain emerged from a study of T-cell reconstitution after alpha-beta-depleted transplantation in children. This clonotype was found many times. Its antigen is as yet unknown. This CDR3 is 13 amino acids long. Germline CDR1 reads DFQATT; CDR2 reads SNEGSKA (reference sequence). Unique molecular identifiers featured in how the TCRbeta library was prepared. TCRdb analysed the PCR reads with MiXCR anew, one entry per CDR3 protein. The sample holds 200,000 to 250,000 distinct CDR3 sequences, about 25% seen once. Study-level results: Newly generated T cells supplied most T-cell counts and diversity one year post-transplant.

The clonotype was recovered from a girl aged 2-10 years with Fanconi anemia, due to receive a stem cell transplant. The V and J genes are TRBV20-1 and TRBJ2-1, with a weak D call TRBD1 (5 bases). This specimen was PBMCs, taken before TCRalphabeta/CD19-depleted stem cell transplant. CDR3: CINHRLSYNEQFF. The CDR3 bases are TGCATAAACCACAGGCTCTCCTACAATGAGCAGTTCTTC.